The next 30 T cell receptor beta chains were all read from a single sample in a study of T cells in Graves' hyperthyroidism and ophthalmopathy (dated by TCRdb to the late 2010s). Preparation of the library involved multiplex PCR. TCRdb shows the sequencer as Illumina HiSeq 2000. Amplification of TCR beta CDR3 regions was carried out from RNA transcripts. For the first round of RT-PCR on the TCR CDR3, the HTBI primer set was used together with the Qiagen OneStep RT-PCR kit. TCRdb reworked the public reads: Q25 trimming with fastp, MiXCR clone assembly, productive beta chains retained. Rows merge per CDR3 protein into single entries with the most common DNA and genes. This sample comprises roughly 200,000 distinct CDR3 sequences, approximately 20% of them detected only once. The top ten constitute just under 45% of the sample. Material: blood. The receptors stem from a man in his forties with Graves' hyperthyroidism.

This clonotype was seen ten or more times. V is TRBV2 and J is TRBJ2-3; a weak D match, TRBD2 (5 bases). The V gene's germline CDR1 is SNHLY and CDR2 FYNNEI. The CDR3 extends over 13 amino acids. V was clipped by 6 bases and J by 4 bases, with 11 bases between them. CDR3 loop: CASSPRGPDTQYF. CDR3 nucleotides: TGTGCCAGCAGCCCAAGAGGGCCAGATACGCAGTATTTT. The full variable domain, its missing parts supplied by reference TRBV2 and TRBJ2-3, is EPEVTQTPSHQVTQMGQEVILRCVPISNHLYFYWYRQILGQKVEFLVSFYNNEISEKSEIFDDQFSVERPDGSNFTLKIRSTKLEDSAMYFCASSPRGPDTQYFGPGTRLTVL.

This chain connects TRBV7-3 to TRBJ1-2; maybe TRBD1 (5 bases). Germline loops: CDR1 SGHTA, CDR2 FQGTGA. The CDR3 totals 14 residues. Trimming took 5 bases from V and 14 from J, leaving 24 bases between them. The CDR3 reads CASSADLAGLHSTF. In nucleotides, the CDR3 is TGTGCCAGCAGCGCAGACCTCGCGGGGCTACATTCGACCTTC.

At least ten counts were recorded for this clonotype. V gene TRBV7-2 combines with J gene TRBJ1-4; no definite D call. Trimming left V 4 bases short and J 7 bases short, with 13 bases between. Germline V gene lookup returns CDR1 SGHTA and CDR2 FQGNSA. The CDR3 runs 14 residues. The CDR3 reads CASSYRVPPEKLFF. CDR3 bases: TGTGCCAGCAGCTACCGGGTCCCGCCTGAAAAACTGTTTTTT.

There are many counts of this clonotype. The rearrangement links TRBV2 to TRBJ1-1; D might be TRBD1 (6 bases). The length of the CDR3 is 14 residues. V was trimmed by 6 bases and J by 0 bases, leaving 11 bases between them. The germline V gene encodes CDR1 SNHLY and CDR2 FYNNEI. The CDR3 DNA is TGTGCCAGCAGCGCAGGGGCGGTGAACACTGAAGCTTTCTTT. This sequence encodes CASSAGAVNTEAFF.

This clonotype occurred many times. As DNA, the CDR3 is TGTGCCAGCAGCGTAGTCAGCGGGGGTGTCACCGGGGAGCTGTTTTTT. This codes for CASSVVSGGVTGELFF. The chain combines TRBV9 with TRBJ2-2; TRBD2 agrees at 8 bases. The CDR3 is made up of 16 amino acids. Germline values: CDR1 SGDLS, CDR2 YYNGEE. With 0 bases clipped from V and 4 bases from J, the junction kept 5 bases outside the gene matches.

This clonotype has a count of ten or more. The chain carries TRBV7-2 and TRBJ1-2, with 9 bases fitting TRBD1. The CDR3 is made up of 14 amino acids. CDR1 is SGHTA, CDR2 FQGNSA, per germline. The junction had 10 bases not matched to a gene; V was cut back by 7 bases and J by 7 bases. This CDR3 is CASTRGQGAGGYTF. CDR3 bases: TGTGCCAGCACCCGGGGACAGGGCGCAGGTGGCTACACCTTC.

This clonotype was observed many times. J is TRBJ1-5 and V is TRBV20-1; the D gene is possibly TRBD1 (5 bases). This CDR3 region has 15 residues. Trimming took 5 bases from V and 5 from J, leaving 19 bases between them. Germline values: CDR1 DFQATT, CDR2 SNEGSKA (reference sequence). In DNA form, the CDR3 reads TGCAGTGCTGGAGCCGGGACCGGGGGTGATCAGCCCCAGCATTTT. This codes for CSAGAGTGGDQPQHF.

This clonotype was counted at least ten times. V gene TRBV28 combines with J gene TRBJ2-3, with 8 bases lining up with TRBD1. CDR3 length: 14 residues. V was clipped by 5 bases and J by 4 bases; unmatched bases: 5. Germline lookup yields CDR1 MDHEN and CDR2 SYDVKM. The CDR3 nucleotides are TGTGCCAGCAGTGGACAGGGTAAAGCAGATACGCAGTATTTT. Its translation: CASSGQGKADTQYF.

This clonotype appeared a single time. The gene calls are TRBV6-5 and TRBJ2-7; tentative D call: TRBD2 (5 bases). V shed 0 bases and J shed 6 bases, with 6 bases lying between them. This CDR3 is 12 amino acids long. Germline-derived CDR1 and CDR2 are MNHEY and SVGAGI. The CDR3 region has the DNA TGTGCCAGCAGTTACTCAAGCGGCGAGCAGTACTTC. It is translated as CASSYSSGEQYF.

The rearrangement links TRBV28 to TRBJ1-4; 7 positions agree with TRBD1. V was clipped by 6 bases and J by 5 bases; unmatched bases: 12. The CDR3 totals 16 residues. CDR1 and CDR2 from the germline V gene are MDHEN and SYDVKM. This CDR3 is CASSFPGTVPNEKLFF. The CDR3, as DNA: TGTGCCAGCAGCTTCCCCGGGACAGTCCCCAATGAAAAACTGTTTTTT.

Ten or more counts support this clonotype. The CDR3 sequence is CASSFSPVDSGSYEQYF. The CDR3 DNA is TGTGCCAGCAGTTTTTCCCCCGTCGACAGCGGGTCCTACGAGCAGTACTTC. The V call is TRBV28, the J call TRBJ2-7; D perhaps matches TRBD2 (6 bases). Trimming stripped 3 bases from V and 1 base from J, with 19 bases between. Germline V gives CDR1 MDHEN, CDR2 SYDVKM. The CDR3 totals 17 residues.

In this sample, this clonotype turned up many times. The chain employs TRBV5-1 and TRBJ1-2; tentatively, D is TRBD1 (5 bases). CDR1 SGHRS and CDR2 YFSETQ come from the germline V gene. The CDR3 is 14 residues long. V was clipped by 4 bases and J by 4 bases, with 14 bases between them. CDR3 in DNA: TGCGCCAGCAGCCAGGGCGCGGAATCCTATGGCTACACCTTC. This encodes CASSQGAESYGYTF.

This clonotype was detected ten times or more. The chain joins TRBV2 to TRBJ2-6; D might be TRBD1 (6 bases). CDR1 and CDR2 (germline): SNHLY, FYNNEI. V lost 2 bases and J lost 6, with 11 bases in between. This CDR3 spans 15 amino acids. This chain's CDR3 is CASSEQGMEANVLTF. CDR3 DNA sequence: TGTGCCAGCAGTGAACAGGGGATGGAGGCCAACGTCCTGACTTTC.

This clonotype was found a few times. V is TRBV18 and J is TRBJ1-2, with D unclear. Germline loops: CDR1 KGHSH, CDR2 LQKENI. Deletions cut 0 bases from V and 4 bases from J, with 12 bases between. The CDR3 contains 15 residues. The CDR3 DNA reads TGTGCCAGCTCACCACCATCAGGACCCTCCTATGGCTACACCTTC. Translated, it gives CASSPPSGPSYGYTF.

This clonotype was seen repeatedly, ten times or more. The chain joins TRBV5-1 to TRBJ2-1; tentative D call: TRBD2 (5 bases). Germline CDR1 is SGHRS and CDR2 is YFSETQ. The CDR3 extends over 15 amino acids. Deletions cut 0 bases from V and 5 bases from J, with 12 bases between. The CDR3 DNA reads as TGCGCCAGCAGCTTGGATGCGGGCGAGGACAATGAGCAGTTCTTC. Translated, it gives CASSLDAGEDNEQFF. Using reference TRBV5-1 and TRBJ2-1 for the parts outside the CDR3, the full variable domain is KAGVTQTPRYLIKTRGQQVTLSCSPISGHRSVSWYQQTPGQGLQFLFEYFSETQRNKGNFPGRFSGRQFSNSRSEMNVSTLELGDSALYLCASSLDAGEDNEQFFGPGTRLTVL.

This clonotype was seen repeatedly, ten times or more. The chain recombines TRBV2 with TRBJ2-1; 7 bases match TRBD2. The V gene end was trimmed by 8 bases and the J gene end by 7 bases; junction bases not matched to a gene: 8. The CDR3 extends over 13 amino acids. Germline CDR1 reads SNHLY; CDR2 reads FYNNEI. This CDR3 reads CASRGEGNNEQFF. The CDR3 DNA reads TGTGCCAGCCGGGGGGAGGGAAATAATGAGCAGTTCTTC.

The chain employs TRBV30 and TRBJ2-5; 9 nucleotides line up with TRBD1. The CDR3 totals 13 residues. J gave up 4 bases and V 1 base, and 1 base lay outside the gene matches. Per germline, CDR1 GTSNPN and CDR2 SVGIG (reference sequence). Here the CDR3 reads CAWSGTGAETQYF. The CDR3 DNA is TGTGCCTGGAGTGGGACAGGGGCAGAGACCCAGTACTTC.

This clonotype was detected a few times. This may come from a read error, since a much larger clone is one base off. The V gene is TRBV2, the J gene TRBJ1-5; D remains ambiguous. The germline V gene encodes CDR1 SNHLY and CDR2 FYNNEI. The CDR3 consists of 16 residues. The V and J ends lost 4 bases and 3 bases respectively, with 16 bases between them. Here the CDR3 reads CASSGEKEAINQPQHF. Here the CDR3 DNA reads TGTGCCAGCAGTGGCGAAAAAGAGGCGATCAATCAGCCCCAGCATTTT.

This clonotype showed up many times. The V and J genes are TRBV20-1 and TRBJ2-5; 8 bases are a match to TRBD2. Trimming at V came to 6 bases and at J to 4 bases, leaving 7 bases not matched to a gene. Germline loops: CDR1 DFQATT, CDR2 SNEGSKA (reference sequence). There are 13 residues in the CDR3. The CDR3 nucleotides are TGCAGTGCCTTAGCGGGATCTCGAGAGACCCAGTACTTC. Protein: CSALAGSRETQYF.

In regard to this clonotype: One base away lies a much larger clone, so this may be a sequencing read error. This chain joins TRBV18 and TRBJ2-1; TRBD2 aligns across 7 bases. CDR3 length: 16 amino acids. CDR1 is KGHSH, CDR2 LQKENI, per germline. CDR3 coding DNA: TGTGCCAGCTCTCCTCGGGCTAGCGGAGAATACATTGAGCAGTTCTTC. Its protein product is CASSPRASGEYIEQFF.

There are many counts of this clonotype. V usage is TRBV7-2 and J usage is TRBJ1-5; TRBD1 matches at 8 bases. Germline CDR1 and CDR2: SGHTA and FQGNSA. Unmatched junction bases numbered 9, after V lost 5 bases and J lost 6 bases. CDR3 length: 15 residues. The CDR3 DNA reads TGTGCCAGCAGCCCGAACCAGGGGGCTGGTCAGCCCCAGCATTTT. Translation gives CASSPNQGAGQPQHF.

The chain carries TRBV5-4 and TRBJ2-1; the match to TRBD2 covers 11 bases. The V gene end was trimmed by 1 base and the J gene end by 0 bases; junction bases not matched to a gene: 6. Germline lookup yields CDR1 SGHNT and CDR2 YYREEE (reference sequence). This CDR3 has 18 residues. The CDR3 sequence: CASSLRLAGMSSYNEQFF. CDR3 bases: TGTGCCAGCAGCTTGCGACTAGCGGGGATGAGCTCCTACAATGAGCAGTTCTTC.

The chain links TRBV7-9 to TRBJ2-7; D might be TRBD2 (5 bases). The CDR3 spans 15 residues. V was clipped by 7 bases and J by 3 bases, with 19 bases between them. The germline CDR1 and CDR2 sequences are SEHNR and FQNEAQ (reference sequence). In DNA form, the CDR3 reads TGTGCCAGCACCCGAGGAGGCGCCTTAGACTACGAGCAGTACTTC. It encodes CASTRGGALDYEQYF.

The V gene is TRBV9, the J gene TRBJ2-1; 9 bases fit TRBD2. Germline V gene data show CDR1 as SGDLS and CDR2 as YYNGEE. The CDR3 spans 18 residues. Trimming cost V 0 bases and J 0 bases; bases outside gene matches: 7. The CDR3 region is CASSVVGSGGPSYNEQFF. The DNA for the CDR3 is TGTGCCAGCAGCGTAGTCGGTAGCGGGGGTCCCTCCTACAATGAGCAGTTCTTC.

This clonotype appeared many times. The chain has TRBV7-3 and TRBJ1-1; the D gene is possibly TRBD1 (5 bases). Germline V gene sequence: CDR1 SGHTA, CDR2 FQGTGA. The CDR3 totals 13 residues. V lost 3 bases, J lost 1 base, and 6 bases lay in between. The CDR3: CASSFQGNTEAFF. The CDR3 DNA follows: TGTGCCAGCAGCTTCCAGGGGAACACTGAAGCTTTCTTT.

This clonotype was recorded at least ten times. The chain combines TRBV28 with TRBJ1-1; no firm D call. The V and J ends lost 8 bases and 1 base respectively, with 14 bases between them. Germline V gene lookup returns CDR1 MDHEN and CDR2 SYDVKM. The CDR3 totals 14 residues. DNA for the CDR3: TGTGCCAGCTCCCTGCGTAGGAGGAACACTGAAGCTTTCTTT. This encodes CASSLRRRNTEAFF.

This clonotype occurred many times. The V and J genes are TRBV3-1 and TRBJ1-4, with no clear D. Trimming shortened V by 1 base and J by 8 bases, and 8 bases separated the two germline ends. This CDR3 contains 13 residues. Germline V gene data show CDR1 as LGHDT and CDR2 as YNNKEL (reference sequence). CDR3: CASSQAGREKLFF. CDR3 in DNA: TGTGCCAGCAGCCAAGCCGGTAGGGAAAAACTGTTTTTT.

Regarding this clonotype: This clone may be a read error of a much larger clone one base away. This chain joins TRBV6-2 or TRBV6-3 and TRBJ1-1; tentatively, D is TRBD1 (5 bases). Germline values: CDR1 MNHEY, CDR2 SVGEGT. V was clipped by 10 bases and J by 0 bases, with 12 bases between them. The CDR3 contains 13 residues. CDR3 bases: TGTGCCAACAGGTTGACAGTGAACACTGAAGCTTTCTTT. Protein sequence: CANRLTVNTEAFF.

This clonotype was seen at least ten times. The DNA of the CDR3 is TGTGCCAGCAGCCATACAAGGGAGACCCAGTACTTC. Amino acids: CASSHTRETQYF. The rearrangement joins TRBV3-1 to TRBJ2-5; D is ambiguous. Germline V gives CDR1 LGHDT, CDR2 YNNKEL (reference sequence). Trimming took 3 bases from V and 5 from J, leaving 7 bases between them. The CDR3 covers 12 residues.

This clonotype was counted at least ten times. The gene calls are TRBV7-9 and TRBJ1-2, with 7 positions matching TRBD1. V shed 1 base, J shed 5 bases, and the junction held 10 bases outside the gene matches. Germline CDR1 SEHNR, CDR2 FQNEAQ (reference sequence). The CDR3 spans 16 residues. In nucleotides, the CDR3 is TGTGCCAGCAGCTTAGACCTAAGAGGGGGCGCATATGGCTACACCTTC. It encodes CASSLDLRGGAYGYTF.